The 4 T cell receptor beta chains given below trace back to one sample, sequenced in a study of blood T cell repertoires in COVID-19. Libraries were prepared by immunoSEQ multiplex PCR; TCRdb keeps only in-frame clonotypes and omits some of them. The sample has 60,000 to 75,000 clones; about 76% are singletons. Input material: peripheral blood. These receptors all come from a woman of 80 years or more with acute or convalescent COVID-19.

The gene calls are TRBV5-1 and TRBJ1-5; 8 bases line up with TRBD1. The CDR3 has 14 amino acids. After removal of 4 bases from V and 3 bases from J, the junction contained 3 bases not matched to a gene. Germline CDR1 SGHRS, CDR2 YFSETQ. The CDR3 bases are TGCGCCAGCAGCACGGGACAGGCCAATCAGCCCCAGCATTTT. As protein: CASSTGQANQPQHF.

The rearrangement joins TRBV9 to TRBJ2-5; 15 bases line up with TRBD2. This CDR3 region has 18 residues. Germline-derived CDR1 and CDR2 are SGDLS and YYNGEE. The junction had 11 bases not matched to a gene; V was cut back by 3 bases and J by 5 bases. The CDR3 region is CASSAAGVGLAGGETQYF. As DNA, the CDR3 is TGTGCCAGCAGCGCCGCGGGGGTGGGACTAGCGGGAGGTGAGACCCAGTACTTC. Full variable domain (missing parts from reference TRBV9 and TRBJ2-5): DSGVTQTPKHLITATGQRVTLRCSPRSGDLSVYWYQQSLDQGLQFLIQYYNGEERAKGNILERFSAQQFPDLHSELNLSSLELGDSALYFCASSAAGVGLAGGETQYFGPGTRLLVL.

The chain carries TRBV12-3 or TRBV12-4 and TRBJ1-4, with no clear D. Trimming shortened V by 6 bases and J by 8 bases, and 7 bases separated the two germline ends. This CDR3 has 11 amino acids. CDR3 sequence: CASSFGEKLFF. In nucleotides, the CDR3 is TGTGCCAGCAGCTTCGGGGAAAAACTGTTTTTT.

V and J are TRBV6-5 and TRBJ1-2; the D gene is possibly TRBD1 (5 bases). Trimming cost V 0 bases and J 6 bases, with 14 bases left between them. Germline assignment: CDR1 MNHEY and CDR2 SVGAGI. CDR3 length: 15 residues. CDR3 nucleotides: TGTGCCAGCAGTTACTCGGGCGCAGGGTCAGATGGCTACACCTTC. Amino acid sequence: CASSYSGAGSDGYTF.